The 20 T cell receptor beta chains below come from one sample, sequenced in a study of T cell repertoires in aging, cancer and after chemotherapy. Rearranged V-D-J TRB sequences were amplified with a mixed TRB-A/B primer pool. Each CDR3 protein is one row after TCRdb ran MiXCR on the multiplex PCR reads. The sample yields approximately 4,100 distinct CDR3 sequences, over 25% seen once. Amplification of TCR beta used genomic DNA extracted from peripheral blood. The sample consisted of blood. The receptors stem from a human donor in good health.

The J gene is TRBJ2-5, the V gene TRBV6-1; D might be TRBD2 (5 bases). Germline V gives CDR1 MNHNS, CDR2 SASEGT. Trimming shortened V by 3 bases and J by 3 bases, and 8 bases separated the two germline ends. The CDR3 spans 13 residues. In DNA, the CDR3 is TGTGCCAGCAGTGAGAGGGTGAAAGAGACCCAGTACTTC. Translating it yields CASSERVKETQYF.

This clonotype was detected only once. A much larger clone is a single base away; this may be a read error. This chain connects TRBV29-1 to TRBJ1-3, with D possibly matching TRBD1 (5 bases). The CDR3 covers 14 residues. Germline lookup yields CDR1 SQVTM and CDR2 ANQGSEA. The DNA for the CDR3 is TGCAGCGTTGAACGGGGCAGCTCTGGAAACAGCATATATTTT. Translation: CSVERGSSGNSIYF.

This clonotype was recorded a few times. This chain connects TRBV12-3 or TRBV12-4 to TRBJ1-5; tentative D call: TRBD1 (5 bases). Between the trimmed V and J ends, which lost 3 bases and 5 bases, there was a span of 11 bases. CDR3 size: 14 residues. CDR3 in DNA: TGTGCCAGCAGTTTTGGGGGGTCCGATCAGCCCCAGCATTTT. It encodes CASSFGGSDQPQHF.

The chain has TRBV12-3 or TRBV12-4 and TRBJ2-1, with TRBD2 matching over 9 bases. This CDR3 is built from 16 residues. Trimming at V came to 1 base and at J to 8 bases, leaving 9 bases not matched to a gene. The DNA of the CDR3 is TGTGCCAGCAGTTTAGACCGCGGGGGGGCTTTCCATGAGCAGTTCTTC. This codes for CASSLDRGGAFHEQFF.

This clonotype has more than one count but fewer than ten. This chain joins TRBV18 and TRBJ2-7, with D tentatively TRBD1 or TRBD2 (5 bases each). CDR1 KGHSH and CDR2 LQKENI come from the germline V gene. The CDR3 is 17 residues long. Deletions cut 2 bases from V and 5 bases from J, with 22 bases between. CDR3 residues: CASSPTGTGPPFDEQYF. In nucleotides, the CDR3 is TGTGCCAGCTCACCAACCGGGACCGGCCCTCCCTTCGACGAGCAGTACTTC. The whole variable domain, remainder taken from reference TRBV18 and TRBJ2-7, is NAGVMQNPRHLVRRRGQEARLRCSPMKGHSHVYWYRQLPEEGLKFMVYLQKENIIDESGMPKERFSAEFPKEGPSILRIQQVVRGDSAAYFCASSPTGTGPPFDEQYFGPGTRLTVT.

The V call is TRBV12-3 or TRBV12-4, the J call TRBJ2-3; 8 bases map to TRBD1. With V trimmed by 6 bases and J by 3 bases, 8 bases remained unmatched. The CDR3 covers 15 residues. In nucleotides, the CDR3 is TGTGCCAGCAGGCGTTACAGGGGGATTACAGATACGCAGTATTTT. It translates to CASRRYRGITDTQYF.

The chain employs TRBV19 and TRBJ1-1, with a weak D call TRBD1 (5 bases). CDR3 length: 16 amino acids. Germline CDR1 reads LNHDA; CDR2 reads SQIVND (reference sequence). V was trimmed by 4 bases and J by 2 bases, leaving 17 bases between them. CDR3 nucleotide sequence: TGTGCCAGTAGTACCCTGGGACCCACCCGCAACACTGAAGCTTTCTTT. It yields the protein CASSTLGPTRNTEAFF.

This clonotype was observed a handful of times. This sequence joins TRBV6-5 and TRBJ1-1; D might be TRBD1 (6 bases). This CDR3 has 16 amino acids. Germline CDR1 MNHEY, CDR2 SVGAGI. V lost 4 bases, J lost 2 bases, and 17 bases lay in between. The CDR3 is CASSLGGDLVNTEAFF. In DNA form, the CDR3 reads TGTGCCAGCAGTTTAGGGGGAGATCTAGTTAACACTGAAGCTTTCTTT.

This chain uses TRBV27 with TRBJ2-1; the match to TRBD2 covers 12 bases. Trimming removed 3 bases from V and 7 bases from J; junction bases left unmatched: 4. The CDR3 consists of 15 residues. Looked up from germline, CDR1 is MNHEY and CDR2 is SMNVEV (reference sequence). CDR3 bases: TGTGCCAGCAGTTTCCTGACTAGCGGGGGAAATGAGCAGTTCTTC. Protein: CASSFLTSGGNEQFF.

The chain joins TRBV5-1 to TRBJ2-5; 10 bases map to TRBD1. The germline CDR1 and CDR2 sequences are SGHRS and YFSETQ. J gave up 5 bases and V 3 bases, and 7 bases lay outside the gene matches. This CDR3 spans 15 amino acids. The CDR3 reads CASSSGTGDRETQYF. The CDR3, as DNA: TGCGCCAGCAGCTCTGGGACAGGGGATCGGGAGACCCAGTACTTC.

By sample share, this clonotype is medium-sized. The chain joins TRBV30 to TRBJ2-1; maybe TRBD1 (5 bases). This CDR3 spans 13 amino acids. The V gene lost 2 bases and the J gene lost 9 bases, with 14 bases spanning the gap. Germline-derived CDR1 and CDR2 are GTSNPN and SVGIG (reference sequence). As DNA, the CDR3 is TGTGCCTGGAGTATCGCAACTACAGGTGAGCAGTTCTTC. This encodes CAWSIATTGEQFF.

This clonotype was counted only a few times. This chain joins TRBV5-6 and TRBJ2-7; 7 nucleotides agree with TRBD1. The germline V gene encodes CDR1 SGHDT and CDR2 YYEEEE. The CDR3 spans 17 residues. With V trimmed by 3 bases and J by 2 bases, 14 bases remained unmatched. CDR3 residues: CASSSLYGTAHTYEQYF. The CDR3 coding sequence is TGTGCCAGCAGCTCACTATACGGGACAGCTCATACCTACGAGCAGTACTTC.

The genes are TRBV19 and TRBJ1-1; D possibly corresponds to TRBD1 (6 bases). The CDR3 is made up of 13 amino acids. Germline CDR1 is LNHDA and CDR2 is SQIVND (reference sequence). With 5 bases removed from V and 8 bases from J, the gap between germline ends came to 15 bases. In DNA, the CDR3 is TGTGCCAGTAGTCCCGTAACAGGGATGGAAGCTTTCTTT. It yields the protein CASSPVTGMEAFF.

DNA of the CDR3: TGTGCCCCGGGCAGGGGGCGCCTGTGGCCTACTAACTATGGCTACACCTTC. Its protein is CAPGRGRLWPTNYGYTF. The chain employs TRBV10-3 and TRBJ1-2; 8 bases line up with TRBD1. Germline V gives CDR1 ENHRY, CDR2 SYGVKD. Unmatched junction bases numbered 17, after V lost 11 bases and J lost 0 bases. This CDR3 is 17 amino acids long.

This clonotype was seen a few times. The genes are TRBV6-1 and TRBJ1-1, with D unresolved. The CDR3 is 14 amino acids. Trimming left V 1 base short and J 1 base short, with 7 bases between. The germline CDR1 and CDR2 sequences are MNHNS and SASEGT. The CDR3 DNA reads as TGTGCCAGCAGTGAAGTGTTGGGGAACACTGAAGCTTTCTTT. Encoded protein: CASSEVLGNTEAFF.

The J gene is TRBJ1-3, the V gene TRBV6-5, with a weak D call TRBD1 (5 bases). The CDR3 loop spans 14 amino acids. Between the trimmed V and J ends, which lost 5 bases and 0 bases, there was a span of 8 bases. Germline V gene lookup returns CDR1 MNHEY and CDR2 SVGAGI. The CDR3 DNA is TGTGCCAGCAGTCAGACAGACTCTGGAAACACCATATATTTT. Its protein is CASSQTDSGNTIYF.

This clonotype is categorized as medium-sized. The chain carries TRBV19 and TRBJ2-2; TRBD2 agrees at 8 bases. The trim removed 3 bases at V and 0 bases at J, leaving 0 bases unmatched. This CDR3 contains 15 residues. The germline V gene encodes CDR1 LNHDA and CDR2 SQIVND (reference sequence). CDR3 DNA sequence: TGTGCCAGTAGTATGGGACTAGCGAACACCGGGGAGCTGTTTTTT. Amino acids: CASSMGLANTGELFF.

CDR3 coding DNA: TGTGCCAGCTCATGGGGGACAGGGGCCCCCTACGAGCAGTACTTC. Protein: CASSWGTGAPYEQYF. The J gene is TRBJ2-7, the V gene TRBV18, with TRBD1 matching over 10 bases. From germline, CDR1 is KGHSH and CDR2 LQKENI. The J segment lost 2 bases and the V segment lost 5 bases, leaving 6 bases of the junction unmatched. There are 15 residues in the CDR3.

CDR3 amino acids: CASSRRQTNSPLHF. CDR3 in DNA: TGTGCCAGCAGTCGTAGACAAACTAATTCACCCCTCCACTTT. This rearrangement joins TRBV6-5 to TRBJ1-6; D unclear. This CDR3 is built from 14 residues. Germline CDR1 is MNHEY and CDR2 is SVGAGI. V was pared by 5 bases and J by 6 bases, with 11 bases between.

Remarks on this clonotype: A read error is possible here, since a much larger clone lies one base away. V usage is TRBV29-1 and J usage is TRBJ2-5; 8 nucleotides line up with TRBD2. Germline assignment: CDR1 SQVTM and CDR2 ANQGSEA. This CDR3 contains 15 residues. V shed 6 bases, J shed 0 bases, and the junction held 9 bases outside the gene matches. The CDR3 is CSVAGGANYQETQYF. As DNA, the CDR3 is TGCAGCGTCGCCGGGGGGGCGAACTACCAAGAGACCCAGTACTTC.